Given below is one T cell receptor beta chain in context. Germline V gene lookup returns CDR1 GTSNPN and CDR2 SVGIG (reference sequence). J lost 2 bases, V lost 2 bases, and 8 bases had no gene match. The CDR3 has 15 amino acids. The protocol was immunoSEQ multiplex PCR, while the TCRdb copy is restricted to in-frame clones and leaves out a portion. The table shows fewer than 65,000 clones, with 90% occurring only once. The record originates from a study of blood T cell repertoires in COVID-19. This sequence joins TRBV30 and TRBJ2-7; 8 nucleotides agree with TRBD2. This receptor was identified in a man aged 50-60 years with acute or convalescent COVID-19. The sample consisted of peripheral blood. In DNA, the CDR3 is TGTGCCTGGAGTCGGGGGGGGCCCGGGGCCTACGAGCAGTACTTC. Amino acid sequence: CAWSRGGPGAYEQYF.